The clone carrying this TCR beta chain was observed a few times. What it binds is not known. The record originates from a study of cytomegalovirus exposure and HLA in healthy donors. Study-wide results and caveats: A further, later analysis showed that HLA-associated TCR beta chains (compared with equally common others) were more clonally expanded.

Germline V CDR1 and CDR2: MNHNY, SVGAGI (reference sequence). The CDR3 contains 16 residues. V was clipped by 5 bases and J by 7 bases; unmatched bases: 11. The PCR employed 60 Vbeta primers together with 13 Jbeta primers. Data came from immunoSEQ multiplex PCR; TCRdb stores just in-frame clones and leaves some out. The profile shows 100,000 or so clones, about 15% of them singletons. The TCR originated in a female donor in good health and CMV-seronegative. The specimen sequenced was PBMCs. The chain joins TRBV6-6 to TRBJ1-6; TRBD1 agrees at 7 bases. CDR3 nucleotides: TGTGCCAGCAGTCCGACAAATGGACAGGCGAATTCACCCCTCCACTTT. It yields the protein CASSPTNGQANSPLHF.